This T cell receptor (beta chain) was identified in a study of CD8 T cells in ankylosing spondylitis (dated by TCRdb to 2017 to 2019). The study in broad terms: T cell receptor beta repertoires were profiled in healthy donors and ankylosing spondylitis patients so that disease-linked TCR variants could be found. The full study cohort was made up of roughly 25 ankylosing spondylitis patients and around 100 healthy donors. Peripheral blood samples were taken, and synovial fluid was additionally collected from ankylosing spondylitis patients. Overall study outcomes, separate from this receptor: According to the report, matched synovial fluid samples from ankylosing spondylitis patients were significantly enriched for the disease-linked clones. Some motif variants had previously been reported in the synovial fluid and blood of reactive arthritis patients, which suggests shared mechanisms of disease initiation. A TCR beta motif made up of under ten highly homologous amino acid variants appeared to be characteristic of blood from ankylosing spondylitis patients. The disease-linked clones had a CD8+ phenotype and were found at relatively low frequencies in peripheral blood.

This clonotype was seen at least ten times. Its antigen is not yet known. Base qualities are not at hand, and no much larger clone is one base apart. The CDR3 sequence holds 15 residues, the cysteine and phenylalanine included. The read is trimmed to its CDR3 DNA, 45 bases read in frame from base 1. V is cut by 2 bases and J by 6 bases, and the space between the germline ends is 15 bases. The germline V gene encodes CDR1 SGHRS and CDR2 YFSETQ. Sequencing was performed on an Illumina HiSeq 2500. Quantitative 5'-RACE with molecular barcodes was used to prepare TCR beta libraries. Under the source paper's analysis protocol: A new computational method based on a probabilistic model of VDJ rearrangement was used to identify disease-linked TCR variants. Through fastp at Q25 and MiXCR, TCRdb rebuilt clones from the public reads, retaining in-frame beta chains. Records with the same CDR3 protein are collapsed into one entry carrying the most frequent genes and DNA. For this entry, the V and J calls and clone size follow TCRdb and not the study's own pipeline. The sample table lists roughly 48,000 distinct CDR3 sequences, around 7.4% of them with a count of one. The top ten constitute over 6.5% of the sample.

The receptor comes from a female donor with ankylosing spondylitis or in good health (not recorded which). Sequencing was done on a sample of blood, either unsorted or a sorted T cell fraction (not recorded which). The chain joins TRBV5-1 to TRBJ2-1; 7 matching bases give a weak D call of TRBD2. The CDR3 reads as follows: CASSLAGQPVNEQFF. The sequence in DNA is TGCGCCAGCAGCTTAGCGGGACAACCCGTCAATGAGCAGTTCTTC.